These T cell receptor beta chains were read from a single sample in a study of blood T cell repertoires in COVID-19. The table came from immunoSEQ multiplex PCR; TCRdb's copy has only in-frame clones and leaves some out. The sample yields a few hundred thousand clones, approximately 82% seen once. Sequenced sample: peripheral blood. The origin of the receptors is a woman in her thirties or forties who had recovered from COVID-19. Both conserved end residues are part of each CDR3. D genes are given only for firm matches. Where a row states a size, it is once, few, many or the class of an expanded clone; other rows omit it.

D | J | size | V | DNA | CDR3
NA | TRBJ2-7 | NA | TRBV12-5 | TGTGCTAGTGGTTTGGGCCTACAGGGTCGCGAGCAGTACTTC | CASGLGLQGREQYF
NA | TRBJ2-7 | NA | TRBV27 | TGTGCCAGCAGCCGCTGGGGCGACGAGCAGTACTTC | CASSRWGDEQYF
NA | TRBJ1-6 | NA | TRBV27 | TGTGCCAGCAGTGGGGCGGGGGGCTATAATTCACCCCTCCACTTT | CASSGAGGYNSPLHF
TRBD1 | TRBJ2-7 | NA | TRBV28 | TGTGCCACTACTGAGGGGGCGGCGGTCGAGCAGTACTTC | CATTEGAAVEQYF
TRBD2 | TRBJ2-1 | NA | TRBV4-3 | TGCGCCAGCAGCCAGGTCCTAGCGGCGCGTAATGAGCAGTTCTTC | CASSQVLAARNEQFF
TRBD1 | TRBJ2-2 | NA | TRBV6-5 | TGTGCCAGCAGGACCGGGACAGGAGCCTCCGGGGAGCTGTTTTTT | CASRTGTGASGELFF
TRBD1 | TRBJ2-5 | NA | TRBV29-1 | TGCAGCGGCAAGACAGGGTCAGAGACCCAGTACTTC | CSGKTGSETQYF
NA | TRBJ1-2 | once | TRBV3-1/TRBV3-2 | TGTGCCAGCAGCCAAGGCACCCCGGGGTCCGCTCTGGGGGGCTACACCTTC | CASSQGTPGSALGGYTF
NA | TRBJ1-2 | NA | TRBV7-2 | TGTGCCAGCAGCAGACTGTGGGCAGGGGACTATGGCTACACCTTC | CASSRLWAGDYGYTF
NA | TRBJ1-1 | NA | TRBV20-1 | TGCAGTGCTAGTTCTTGGGGCCCGACACTCGACACTGAAGCTTTCTTT | CSASSWGPTLDTEAFF
TRBD1 | TRBJ2-7 | few | TRBV3-1/TRBV3-2 | TGTGCCAGCAGCCAAGCCAACGGACAGGGCCGCTCCTACGAGCAGTACTTC | CASSQANGQGRSYEQYF
NA | TRBJ2-5 | NA | TRBV11-2 | TGTGCCAGCAGCTTGGGGGGGGCGCGAGTTGAGACCCAGTACTTC | CASSLGGARVETQYF
NA | TRBJ2-2 | NA | TRBV1 | TGCACCAGCAGCCAACAAAATCCACAGGGGGTAGTTTCAACCGGGGAGCTGTTTTTT | CTSSQQNPQGVVSTGELFF
NA | TRBJ2-2 | NA | TRBV28 | TGTGCCAGCAGTCCCGGTGTTACCGGGGAGCTGTTTTTT | CASSPGVTGELFF
NA | TRBJ1-1 | NA | TRBV14 | TGTGCCAGCAGCCTGGGGAGAGTTGGCACTGAAGCTTTCTTT | CASSLGRVGTEAFF
NA | TRBJ2-3 | NA | TRBV25-1 | TGTGCCAGCAGTTCTGGGACACCGAGCCCAGATACGCAGTATTTT | CASSSGTPSPDTQYF
NA | TRBJ2-2 | NA | TRBV5-6 | TGTGCCAGCAGCTTGGCCAGACGGGACACCGGGGAGCTGTTTTTT | CASSLARRDTGELFF
NA | TRBJ1-5 | NA | TRBV28 | TGTGCCAGCAGTTCTCAGACCCGGGGGAAGCAGCCCCAGCATTTT | CASSSQTRGKQPQHF
NA | TRBJ1-5 | NA | TRBV28 | TGTGCCAGCGGAATCGGGTATCCTAACCATAGCAATCAGCCCCAGCATTTT | CASGIGYPNHSNQPQHF
TRBD2 | TRBJ2-3 | NA | TRBV7-9 | TGTGCCAGCAGCGAAGGACTAGCGGAGGATACGCAGTATTTT | CASSEGLAEDTQYF
NA | TRBJ1-3 | few | TRBV9 | TGTGCCAGCAGCGTAGACCAGGGGAGCTCTGGAAACACCATATATTTT | CASSVDQGSSGNTIYF
TRBD2 | TRBJ2-5 | once | TRBV10-3 | TGTGCCATCAGTGACCTAGCGGGGGAAGAGACCCAGTACTTC | CAISDLAGEETQYF
TRBD1 | TRBJ1-3 | NA | TRBV10-3 | TGTGCCATAAGGGACAGGGATAAGGAAAACACCATATATTTT | CAIRDRDKENTIYF
NA | TRBJ1-4 | NA | TRBV5-1 | TGCGCCAGCAGCTTGGCTACTTCTAATGAAAAACTGTTTTTT | CASSLATSNEKLFF
NA | TRBJ2-5 | NA | TRBV5-1 | TGCGCCAGCAGCCCCGGTCTTGGAGTGCCGGGGACCCAGTACTTC | CASSPGLGVPGTQYF
NA | TRBJ1-1 | few | TRBV18 | TGTGCCAGCTCACCACTCCTTCGTTTGAACACTGAAGCTTTCTTT | CASSPLLRLNTEAFF
NA | TRBJ1-1 | NA | TRBV5-1 | TGCGCCAGCAGCTCGGGACACGTGGGGACTGAAGCTTTCTTT | CASSSGHVGTEAFF
TRBD2 | TRBJ2-3 | NA | TRBV30 | TGTGCCTCCCGCCTAGCGGGGGGGGGAGATACGCAGTATTTT | CASRLAGGGDTQYF
NA | TRBJ2-1 | once | TRBV9 | TGTGCCAGCAGCCCAGGGGACGGCAACAATGAGCAGTTCTTC | CASSPGDGNNEQFF
NA | TRBJ1-1 | NA | TRBV28 | TGTGCCAGCAGCTACTGGGACCTGGGGGGTAACACTGAAGCTTTCTTT | CASSYWDLGGNTEAFF
NA | TRBJ2-1 | NA | TRBV15 | TGTGCCACCAGCAAAACCTTTGTGGGCAGGGGGGACTTGCGGCAGTTCTTC | CATSKTFVGRGDLRQFF
NA | TRBJ2-3 | NA | TRBV15 | TGTGCCACCAGCAAAGGGGGTGTAGGCACAGATACGCAGTATTTT | CATSKGGVGTDTQYF
NA | TRBJ2-3 | NA | TRBV14 | TGTGCCAGCAGCCCCCTTGCGGGAAGCAGACCTAGCACAGATACGCAGTATTTT | CASSPLAGSRPSTDTQYF
TRBD1 | TRBJ2-3 | few | TRBV12-5 | TGTGCTAGTGGTGCCGGGACAGGGATAGATACGCAGTATTTT | CASGAGTGIDTQYF
TRBD2 | TRBJ2-3 | many | TRBV7-9 | TGTGCCAGCAGCTCGGTGACTAGCGGGGGGGCCTGGACGCAGTATTTT | CASSSVTSGGAWTQYF
NA | TRBJ2-7 | NA | TRBV11-3 | TGTGCCAGCAGATTAAGAGGAAGAAACGAGCAGTACTTC | CASRLRGRNEQYF
TRBD1 | TRBJ1-2 | NA | TRBV5-4 | TGTGCCAGCAGACATAAACAGGGGGTCGATGGCTACACCTTC | CASRHKQGVDGYTF
NA | TRBJ1-5 | few | TRBV7-2 | TGTGCCAGCAGACCCGGGGGTAGCAATCAGCCCCAGCATTTT | CASRPGGSNQPQHF
TRBD1 | TRBJ1-2 | few | TRBV5-1 | TGCGCCAGCAGCTCCGGGACAGCAAATAACTATGGCTACACCTTC | CASSSGTANNYGYTF
NA | TRBJ1-6 | NA | TRBV15 | TGTGCCACCAGCAGAGAATATGCAGGGTCACCCCTCCACTTT | CATSREYAGSPLHF
NA | TRBJ1-1 | NA | TRBV25-1 | TGTGCCAGCAGTGTCCCTTCGGTGGCTGAAGCTTTCTTT | CASSVPSVAEAFF
TRBD1 | TRBJ2-3 | NA | TRBV5-1 | TGCGCCAGCTGTGTAGGGACAGGGGGATCGTCGAGCACAGATACGCAGTATTTT | CASCVGTGGSSSTDTQYF
NA | TRBJ2-7 | NA | TRBV10-3 | TGTGCCAGCCGACAGGAGTACGAGCAGTACTTC | CASRQEYEQYF
TRBD1 | TRBJ1-6 | NA | TRBV6-2/TRBV6-3 | TGTGCCAGCAGCTGGGACAGGGGGCTCTCACCCCTCCACTTT | CASSWDRGLSPLHF
TRBD2 | TRBJ2-7 | NA | TRBV12-5 | TGTGCTAGTGGTTCGGTAGGGGTAGCGGGGGTTTCCTACGAGCAGTACTTC | CASGSVGVAGVSYEQYF
NA | TRBJ2-7 | NA | TRBV11-3 | TGTGCCAGCAGCTTAGATCGGGGGAGGGAGCAGTACTTC | CASSLDRGREQYF
TRBD1 | TRBJ1-5 | NA | TRBV6-5 | TGTGCCAGCAGTAAACGACAGGGAGGACAGCCCCAGCATTTT | CASSKRQGGQPQHF
NA | TRBJ2-1 | few | TRBV6-5 | TGTGCCAGCAGTTACAGCCAGGACAATGAGCAGTTCTTC | CASSYSQDNEQFF